This T cell receptor beta chain was identified during a study of cytomegalovirus exposure and HLA in healthy donors. Regarding this clone: What it recognizes is unknown.

The donors were members of the approximately 110-subject validation cohort (separate from the roughly 700-subject first cohort). Assay: immunoSEQ multiplex PCR; the TCRdb copy retains only in-frame clones and omits some. The table shows 200,000 to 250,000 clones, with over 80% occurring only once. Study findings and constraints: The study recorded 164 TCR beta chains that were cytomegalovirus-associated. Generally TCR sequences proved uncommon, though certain public TCRs appeared in numerous donors. According to a subsequent analysis, TCR clusters from the first cohort were inclined to appear together in the 110 or so validation repertoires.

CDR3 length equals 11 residues. Germline CDR1 is MRHNA and CDR2 is SNTAGT. V gave up 4 bases and J gave up 8 bases, with 9 bases separating them. Material for sequencing was PBMCs. The clonotype originates from a woman in her 30s in good health and CMV-seropositive. The rearrangement links TRBV6-4 to TRBJ2-7; D gene ambiguous. For the CDR3, the DNA is TGTGCCAGCAGTGGGGGTGGAAAGCAGTACTTC. The encoded protein is CASSGGGKQYF.